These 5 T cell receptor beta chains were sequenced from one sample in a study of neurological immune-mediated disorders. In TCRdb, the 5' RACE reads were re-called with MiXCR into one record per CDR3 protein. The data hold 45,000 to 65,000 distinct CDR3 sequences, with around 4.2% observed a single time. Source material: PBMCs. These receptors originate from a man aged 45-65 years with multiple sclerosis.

The chain's CDR3 is CASSSRLASYEQYF. CDR3 bases: TGCGCCAGCAGCTCCCGGTTAGCGAGTTACGAGCAGTACTTC. The chain links TRBV5-1 to TRBJ2-7; TRBD2 might be the D (5 bases). Between the trimmed V and J ends, which lost 3 bases and 4 bases, there was a span of 14 bases. Germline V gives CDR1 SGHRS, CDR2 YFSETQ. CDR3 size: 14 residues.

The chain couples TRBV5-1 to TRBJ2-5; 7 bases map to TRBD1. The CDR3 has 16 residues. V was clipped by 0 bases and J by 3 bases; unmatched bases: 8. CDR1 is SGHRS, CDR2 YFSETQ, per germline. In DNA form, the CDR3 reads TGCGCCAGCAGCTTGGAGGTCCAGGGGGTTGAAGAGACCCAGTACTTC. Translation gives CASSLEVQGVEETQYF. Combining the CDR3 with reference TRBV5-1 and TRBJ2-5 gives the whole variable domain KAGVTQTPRYLIKTRGQQVTLSCSPISGHRSVSWYQQTPGQGLQFLFEYFSETQRNKGNFPGRFSGRQFSNSRSEMNVSTLELGDSALYLCASSLEVQGVEETQYFGPGTRLLVL.

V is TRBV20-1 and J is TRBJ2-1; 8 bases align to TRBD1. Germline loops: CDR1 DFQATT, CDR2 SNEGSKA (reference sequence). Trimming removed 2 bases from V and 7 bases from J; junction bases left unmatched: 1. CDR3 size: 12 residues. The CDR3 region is CSARTGGNEQFF. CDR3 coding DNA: TGCAGTGCTAGAACAGGGGGTAATGAGCAGTTCTTC.

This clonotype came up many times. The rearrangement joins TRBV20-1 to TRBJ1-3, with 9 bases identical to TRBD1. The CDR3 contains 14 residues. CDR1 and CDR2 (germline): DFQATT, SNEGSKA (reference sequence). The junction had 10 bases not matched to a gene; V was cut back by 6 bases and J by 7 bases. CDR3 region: CSAAPGQGGNTIYF. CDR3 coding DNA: TGCAGTGCCGCTCCGGGACAGGGAGGTAACACCATATATTTT.

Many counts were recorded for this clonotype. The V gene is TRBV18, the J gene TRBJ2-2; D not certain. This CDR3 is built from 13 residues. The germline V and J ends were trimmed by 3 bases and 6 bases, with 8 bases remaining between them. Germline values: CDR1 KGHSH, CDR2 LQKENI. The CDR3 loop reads CASSPLSAGELFF. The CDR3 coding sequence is TGTGCCAGCTCACCTCTAAGTGCCGGGGAGCTGTTTTTT.